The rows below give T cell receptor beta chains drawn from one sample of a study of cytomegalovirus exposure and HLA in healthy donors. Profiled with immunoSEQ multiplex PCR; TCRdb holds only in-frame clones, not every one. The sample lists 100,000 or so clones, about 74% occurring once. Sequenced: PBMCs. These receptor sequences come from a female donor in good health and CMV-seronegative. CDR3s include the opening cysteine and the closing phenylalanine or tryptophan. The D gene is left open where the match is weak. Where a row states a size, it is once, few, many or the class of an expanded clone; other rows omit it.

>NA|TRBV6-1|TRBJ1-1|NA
CASSAVFDEAFF
TGTGCCAGCAGTGCAGTATTCGATGAAGCTTTCTTT
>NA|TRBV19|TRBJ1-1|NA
CASVEPGRNTEAFF
TGTGCCAGTGTAGAACCAGGCCGGAACACTGAAGCTTTCTTT
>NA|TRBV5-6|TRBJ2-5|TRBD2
CASSRTSGGGGETQYF
TGTGCCAGCAGCCGTACTAGCGGGGGGGGCGGAGAGACCCAGTACTTC
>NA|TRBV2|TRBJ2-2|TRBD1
CATRQGRNTGELFF
TGTGCCACCCGACAGGGGCGAAACACCGGGGAGCTGTTTTTT
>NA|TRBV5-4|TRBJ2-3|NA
CASSLAGLQADTQYF
TGTGCCAGCAGCTTGGCAGGGCTTCAGGCAGATACGCAGTATTTT
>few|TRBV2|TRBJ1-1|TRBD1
CASSRTGSEAFF
TGTGCCAGCAGCAGGACAGGGTCTGAAGCTTTCTTT
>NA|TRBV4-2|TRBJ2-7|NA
CASGQGGTASYEQYF
TGTGCCAGCGGACAAGGCGGGACGGCCTCCTACGAGCAGTACTTC
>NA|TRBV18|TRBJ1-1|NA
CASSPGSGGEAFF
TGTGCCAGCTCACCAGGTTCGGGGGGCGAAGCTTTCTTT
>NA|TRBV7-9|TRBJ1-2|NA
CASSLRESRPTF
TGTGCCAGCAGCTTAAGGGAGAGCAGGCCCACCTTC
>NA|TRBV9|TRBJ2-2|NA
CASSVDQGTGELFF
TGTGCCAGCAGCGTAGATCAGGGGACCGGGGAGCTGTTTTTT
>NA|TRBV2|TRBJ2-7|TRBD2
CASSEERLAGPYEQYF
TGTGCCAGCAGTGAGGAAAGACTAGCGGGCCCCTACGAGCAGTACTTC
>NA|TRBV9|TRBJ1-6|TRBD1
CASSETGQGAYSPLHF
TGTGCCAGCAGCGAGACCGGACAGGGGGCTTATTCACCCCTCCACTTT
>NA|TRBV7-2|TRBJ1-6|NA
CASSTDSSYNSPLHF
TGTGCCAGCAGCACCGACAGCTCCTATAATTCACCCCTCCACTTT
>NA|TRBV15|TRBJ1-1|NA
CATSRGGGVGVYTEAFF
TGTGCCACCAGCAGGGGGGGAGGGGTCGGTGTGTACACTGAAGCTTTCTTT
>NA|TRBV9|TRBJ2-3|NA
CASSVGGTDTQYF
TGTGCCAGCAGCGTCGGGGGCACAGATACGCAGTATTTT
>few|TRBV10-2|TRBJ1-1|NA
CAITLGGGTEAFF
TGCGCCATCACCCTGGGTGGAGGCACTGAAGCTTTCTTT
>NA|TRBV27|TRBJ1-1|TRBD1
CASRTGNTEAFF
TGTGCCAGCCGGACAGGGAACACTGAAGCTTTCTTT
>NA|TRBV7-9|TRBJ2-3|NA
CASRLLGGGKPDTQYF
TGTGCCAGCAGGCTACTAGGGGGGGGAAAACCAGATACGCAGTATTTT
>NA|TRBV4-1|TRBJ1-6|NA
CASSQDLAAYSPLHF
TGCGCCAGCAGCCAAGATTTGGCGGCTTATTCACCCCTCCACTTT
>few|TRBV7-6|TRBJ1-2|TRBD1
CASGGQGQGFAYGYTF
TGTGCCAGCGGGGGGCAGGGACAGGGGTTTGCCTATGGCTACACCTTC
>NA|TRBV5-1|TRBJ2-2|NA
CARFGGELFF
TGCGCCAGATTCGGCGGGGAGCTGTTTTTT
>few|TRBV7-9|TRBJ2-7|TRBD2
CASSSPGGDYVEQYF
TGTGCCAGCAGCTCCCCCGGCGGGGACTACGTCGAGCAGTACTTC
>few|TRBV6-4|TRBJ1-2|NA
CASSPLGNYGYTF
TGTGCCAGTTCCCCCCTCGGGAACTATGGCTACACCTTC
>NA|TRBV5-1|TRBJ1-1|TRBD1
CASSSDRDTEAFF
TGCGCCAGCAGCTCGGACAGGGACACTGAAGCTTTCTTT
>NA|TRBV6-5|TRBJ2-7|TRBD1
CASSGYSGQSYEQYF
TGTGCCAGCAGTGGATACTCGGGACAGTCCTACGAGCAGTACTTC
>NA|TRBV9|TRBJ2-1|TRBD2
CASSVPRGAELNEQFF
TGTGCCAGCAGCGTACCGCGGGGGGCTGAGTTGAATGAGCAGTTCTTC
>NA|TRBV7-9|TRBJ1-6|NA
CSSSLNSPYSPLHF
TGTTCCAGCAGCTTGAACAGCCCTTATTCACCCCTCCACTTT
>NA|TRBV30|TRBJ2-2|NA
CAWSPRTMTGELFF
TGTGCCTGGAGTCCCAGGACTATGACCGGGGAGCTGTTTTTT
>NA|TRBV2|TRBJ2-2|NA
CATSEGGGRTGELFF
TGTGCCACCTCGGAGGGGGGGGGCCGTACCGGGGAGCTGTTTTTT
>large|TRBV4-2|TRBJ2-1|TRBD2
CASSQDHSGGANEQFF
TGTGCCAGCAGCCAAGATCATAGCGGGGGGGCCAATGAGCAGTTCTTC
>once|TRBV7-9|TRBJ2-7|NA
CASSRTTSTYEQYF
TGTGCCAGCAGCCGGACTACTTCGACCTACGAGCAGTACTTC
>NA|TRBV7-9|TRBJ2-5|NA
CASSNMNGAQETQYF
TGTGCCAGCAGTAACATGAACGGAGCCCAAGAGACCCAGTACTTC
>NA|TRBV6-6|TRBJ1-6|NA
CASSPRRGAYNSPLHF
TGTGCCAGCAGCCCGCGACGGGGAGCCTATAATTCACCCCTCCACTTT
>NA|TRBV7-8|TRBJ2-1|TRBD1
CASSLDRWYGNEQFF
TGTGCCAGCAGCTTGGACAGGTGGTACGGCAATGAGCAGTTCTTC
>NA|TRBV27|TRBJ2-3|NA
CASSSQLLPSTDTQYF
TGTGCCAGCAGTTCGCAGCTACTACCTAGCACAGATACGCAGTATTTT
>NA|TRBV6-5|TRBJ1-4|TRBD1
CASSYSNGQDEKLFF
TGTGCCAGCAGTTACTCGAACGGACAGGATGAAAAACTGTTTTTT
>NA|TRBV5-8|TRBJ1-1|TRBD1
CASSITSIAGTGIKAFF
TGTGCCAGCAGCATCACTTCCATTGCCGGGACAGGGATAAAAGCTTTCTTT
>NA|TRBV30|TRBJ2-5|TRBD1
CAWARGQRQETQYF
TGTGCCTGGGCTAGGGGACAGAGACAAGAGACCCAGTACTTC
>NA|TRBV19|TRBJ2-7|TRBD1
CASSSGQGGYEQYF
TGTGCCAGTAGTTCCGGACAGGGTGGATACGAGCAGTACTTC
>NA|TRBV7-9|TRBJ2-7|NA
CASSTPGASSYEQYF
TGTGCCAGCAGCACACCGGGAGCGAGCTCCTACGAGCAGTACTTC
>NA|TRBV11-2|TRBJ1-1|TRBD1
CASSPDRGGAFF
TGTGCCAGCAGCCCAGACAGGGGTGGTGCTTTCTTT
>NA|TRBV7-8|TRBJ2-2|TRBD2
CASSLVLAGGRELFF
TGTGCCAGCAGCTTAGTTCTAGCGGGGGGCCGGGAGCTGTTTTTT